This record covers a single T cell receptor beta chain. Trimming took 4 bases from V and 1 from J, leaving 13 bases between them. In germline, CDR1 is SGHAT, CDR2 FQNNGV. This CDR3 region has 15 residues. MiXCR was run by TCRdb on the RT-PCR reads, yielding one entry per CDR3 protein. The sample yields 30,000 to 35,000 distinct CDR3 sequences, less than 70% seen once. The sample belongs to a study of yellow fever vaccine responses in identical twins. This rearrangement joins TRBV11-2 to TRBJ1-1; unclear D gene. The starting material was T cells from blood (PBMCs), unsorted or a sorted subset (not recorded which), obtained before or after yellow fever vaccination (not recorded which). This receptor was obtained from a woman younger than 35 who received the yellow fever vaccine. CDR3 in amino acids: CASSYRPTPNTEAFF. CDR3 sequence (DNA): TGTGCCAGCAGCTATCGGCCCACCCCGAACACTGAAGCTTTCTTT.